This TCR beta chain was captured by sequencing in a study of blood T cell repertoires in COVID-19. Sequencing was performed with immunoSEQ multiplex PCR; in TCRdb, only in-frame clones are kept and a portion is missing. The table has some 380,000 clones, 90% seen once. The CDR3 consists of 15 residues. V was clipped by 3 bases and J by 7 bases; unmatched bases: 5. Germline CDR1 LNHDA, CDR2 SQIVND (reference sequence). The chain couples TRBV19 to TRBJ2-1; 11 positions agree with TRBD2. This TCR was sampled from a man in his late teens or twenties with active or convalescent COVID-19. The sequenced sample was peripheral blood. CDR3 sequence reads: CASSILAGGKNEQFF. The DNA of the CDR3 is TGTGCCAGTAGTATCTTAGCGGGGGGGAAAAATGAGCAGTTCTTC.